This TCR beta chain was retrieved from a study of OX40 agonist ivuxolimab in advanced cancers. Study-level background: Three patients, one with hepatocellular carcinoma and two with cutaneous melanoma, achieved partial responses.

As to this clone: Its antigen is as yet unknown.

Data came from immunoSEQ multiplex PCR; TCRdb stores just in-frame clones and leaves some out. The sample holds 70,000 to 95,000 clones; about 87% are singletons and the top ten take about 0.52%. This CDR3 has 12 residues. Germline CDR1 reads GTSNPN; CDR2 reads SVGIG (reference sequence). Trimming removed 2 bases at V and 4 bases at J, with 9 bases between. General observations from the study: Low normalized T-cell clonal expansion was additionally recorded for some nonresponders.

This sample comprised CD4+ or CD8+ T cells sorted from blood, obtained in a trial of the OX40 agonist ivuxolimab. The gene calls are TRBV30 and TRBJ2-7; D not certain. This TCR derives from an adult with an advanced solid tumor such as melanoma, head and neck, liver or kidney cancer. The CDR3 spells CAWSLVGYEQYF. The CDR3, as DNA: TGTGCCTGGAGTTTAGTGGGATACGAGCAGTACTTC.